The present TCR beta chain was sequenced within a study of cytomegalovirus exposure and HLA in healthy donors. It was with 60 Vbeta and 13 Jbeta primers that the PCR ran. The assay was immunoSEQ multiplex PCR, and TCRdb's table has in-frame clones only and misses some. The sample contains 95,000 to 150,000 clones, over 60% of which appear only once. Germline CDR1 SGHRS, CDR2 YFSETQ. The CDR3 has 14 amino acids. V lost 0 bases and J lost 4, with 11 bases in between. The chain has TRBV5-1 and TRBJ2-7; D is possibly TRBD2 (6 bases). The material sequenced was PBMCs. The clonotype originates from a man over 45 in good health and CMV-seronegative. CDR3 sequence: CASSLGGVTYEQYF. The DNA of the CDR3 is TGCGCCAGCAGCTTGGGCGGGGTAACTTACGAGCAGTACTTC.